The 12 T cell receptor beta chains below come from one sample, sequenced in a study of Graves' ophthalmopathy and Graves' hyperthyroidism. The authors amplified TCR beta CDR3 regions, and they did so from RNA transcripts for repertoire sequencing. HTBI primers were employed in first-round RT-PCR, then a second-round multiplex PCR followed. MiXCR, run by TCRdb on the multiplex PCR reads, gives a single entry per CDR3 protein. The table includes 360,000 or so distinct CDR3 sequences, around 19% detected once. The source material was peripheral blood. These receptors came from a young woman with Graves' ophthalmopathy.

This clonotype occurred many times. The chain uses TRBV6-5 and TRBJ1-1; D not resolved. The CDR3 runs 12 residues. In germline, CDR1 is MNHEY, CDR2 SVGAGI. Trimming shortened V by 2 bases and J by 7 bases, and 8 bases separated the two germline ends. CDR3 nucleotide sequence: TGTGCCAGCAGTTACCCCGGGAGTGAAGCTTTCTTT. Translating it yields CASSYPGSEAFF.

This clonotype has ten or more counts. The gene calls are TRBV2 and TRBJ1-3; D gene ambiguous. CDR3 length: 15 residues. The germline V and J ends were trimmed by 1 base and 0 bases, with 7 bases remaining between them. Germline CDR1 is SNHLY and CDR2 is FYNNEI. CDR3 sequence (DNA): TGTGCCAGCAGTGAAGGGAGGCACTCTGGAAACACCATATATTTT. Amino acids: CASSEGRHSGNTIYF. The full variable domain, its missing parts supplied by reference TRBV2 and TRBJ1-3, is EPEVTQTPSHQVTQMGQEVILRCVPISNHLYFYWYRQILGQKVEFLVSFYNNEISEKSEIFDDQFSVERPDGSNFTLKIRSTKLEDSAMYFCASSEGRHSGNTIYFGEGSWLTVV.

This clonotype came up many times. V usage is TRBV11-2 and J usage is TRBJ2-5; D remains unclear. Trimming took off 5 bases at V and 0 bases at J, with 13 bases between the two ends. In germline, CDR1 is SGHAT, CDR2 FQNNGV. This CDR3 is 15 amino acids long. CDR3 protein: CASSPPGRYQETQYF. The CDR3 DNA reads TGTGCCAGCAGCCCCCCCGGACGTTACCAAGAGACCCAGTACTTC.

This clonotype was seen at least ten times. The chain uses TRBV9 and TRBJ1-6; D unresolved. Germline CDR1 SGDLS, CDR2 YYNGEE. V gave up 0 bases and J gave up 3 bases, with 7 bases separating them. The CDR3 has 15 amino acids. CDR3 sequence: CASSVAEVYNSPLHF. CDR3 coding DNA: TGTGCCAGCAGCGTAGCGGAAGTCTATAATTCACCCCTCCACTTT.

This clonotype has a count of ten or more. CDR3 DNA: TGTGCCAGCAGTTCGATCGGACAGGTAAACACTGAAGCTTTCTTT. Protein product: CASSSIGQVNTEAFF. The chain employs TRBV28 and TRBJ1-1, with TRBD1 identical over 7 bases. Germline V gene lookup returns CDR1 MDHEN and CDR2 SYDVKM. After removal of 4 bases from V and 2 bases from J, the junction contained 7 bases not matched to a gene. The CDR3 runs 15 residues.

This sequence joins TRBV6-2 or TRBV6-3 and TRBJ2-7, with 9 bases matching TRBD1. CDR1 and CDR2 from the germline V gene are MNHEY and SVGEGT. The CDR3 is made up of 15 amino acids. V lost 6 bases to trimming and J lost 3 bases; unmatched junction nucleotides: 9. The CDR3 region has the DNA TGTGCCAGCAGCCATGGCCGGGACAGGGTCTACGAGCAGTACTTC. Protein product: CASSHGRDRVYEQYF.

This clonotype was observed at least ten times. The chain combines TRBV6-2 or TRBV6-3 with TRBJ2-5; possibly TRBD2 for D (6 bases). CDR3 size: 13 residues. Trimming shortened V by 7 bases and J by 7 bases, and 16 bases separated the two germline ends. CDR1 and CDR2 (germline): MNHEY, SVGEGT. The CDR3 region is CASTGGATWTQYF. In DNA, the CDR3 is TGTGCCAGCACTGGCGGGGCCACATGGACCCAGTACTTC.

This clonotype has only a few counts. This CDR3 is CASRGGGKDQPQHF. The CDR3 coding sequence is TGTGCCAGCAGGGGGGGAGGGAAAGATCAGCCCCAGCATTTT. The chain joins TRBV12-3 or TRBV12-4 to TRBJ1-5, with a possible D match to TRBD1 (5 bases). The V end was cut by 6 bases, the J end by 5 bases, with 14 bases between. This CDR3 spans 14 amino acids.

This clonotype was found many times. J is TRBJ2-3 and V is TRBV5-1; D gene unclear. CDR1 SGHRS and CDR2 YFSETQ come from the germline V gene. Between the trimmed V and J ends, which lost 2 bases and 2 bases, there was a span of 9 bases. The CDR3 consists of 14 residues. As DNA, the CDR3 is TGCGCCAGCAGCTTAACGGATTCCACAGATACGCAGTATTTT. It yields the protein CASSLTDSTDTQYF.

The sample holds many counts of this clonotype. V gene TRBV10-3 combines with J gene TRBJ1-2, with 12 bases that match TRBD1. CDR1 ENHRY and CDR2 SYGVKD come from the germline V gene. Germline trimming cut 8 bases from V and 7 bases from J; bases unmatched to any gene: 5. The CDR3 loop spans 13 amino acids. CDR3 bases: TGTGCCATCGGAGGGGACAGGGGGCCTGGCTACACCTTC. Translation gives CAIGGDRGPGYTF.

The CDR3 spells CASSNGQAPETQYF. The CDR3 DNA reads TGTGCCAGCAGTAACGGACAGGCCCCAGAGACCCAGTACTTC. The V gene is TRBV28, the J gene TRBJ2-5, with 7 nucleotides matching TRBD1. Per the germline V gene, CDR1 is MDHEN and CDR2 is SYDVKM. The ends lost 5 bases at V and 4 bases at J; junction bases unmatched: 7. This CDR3 spans 14 amino acids.

This clonotype was counted ten times or more. The rearrangement joins TRBV18 to TRBJ1-3; D is perhaps TRBD1 (6 bases). This CDR3 region has 15 residues. With 5 bases removed from V and 2 bases from J, the gap between germline ends came to 13 bases. CDR1 and CDR2 from the germline V gene are KGHSH and LQKENI. The CDR3 DNA reads as TGTGCCAGCTCATCCCGGGACAACCCTGGAAACACCATATATTTT. Amino acids: CASSSRDNPGNTIYF.